This T cell receptor beta chain is from a study of T cells in Graves' hyperthyroidism and ophthalmopathy. Using around 10 ml of fresh peripheral blood, PBMCs were prepared. The CDR3 contains 11 residues. Trimming took 4 bases from V and 10 from J, leaving 8 bases between them. CDR1 LNHDA and CDR2 SQIVND come from the germline V gene (reference sequence). The investigators amplified TCR beta CDR3 regions from RNA transcripts. A first-round RT-PCR of the TCR CDR3 used the HTBI primer set. From the multiplex PCR reads, TCRdb called clonotypes with MiXCR, one entry per CDR3 protein. Of about 400,000 distinct CDR3 sequences listed, around 15% are singletons.

This chain uses TRBV19 with TRBJ1-5; D not certain. The sequenced sample was blood. This sequence originates from a man aged 50 or older with Graves' ophthalmopathy. The CDR3 DNA reads TGTGCCAGTAGTAGTGGGATTCCCCAGCATTTT. Its translation: CASSSGIPQHF. The entire variable domain, with the rest obtained from reference TRBV19 and TRBJ1-5, is as follows: DGGITQSPKYLFRKEGQNVTLSCEQNLNHDAMYWYRQDPGQGLRLIYYSQIVNDFQKGDIAEGYSVSREKKESFPLTVTSAQKNPTAFYLCASSSGIPQHFGDGTRLSIL.